This T cell receptor beta chain was identified during a study of T cells in Graves' hyperthyroidism and ophthalmopathy. Points from the study as a whole: For ophthalmopathy, model prediction preceded onset by a median about 6.2 months. Using 13 V-J features, a model discriminated ophthalmopathy from stable hyperthyroidism. Most clonotypes that expanded in the thyroid above 0.001 also showed up in blood.

The diagnoses drew upon clinical symptoms, serum thyroxine and TRAb, thyroid ultrasound and orbital computed tomography. Authors of the study amplified TCR beta CDR3 regions from RNA transcripts. HTBI primers were the set used in a first-round RT-PCR of the TCR CDR3. From the multiplex PCR reads, TCRdb called clonotypes with MiXCR, one entry per CDR3 protein. The sample yields about 760,000 distinct CDR3 sequences, about a third seen once. Turning to this clonotype: The antigen is unknown.

Trimming took 3 bases from V and 13 from J, leaving 15 bases between them. The CDR3 sequence is 12 residues long. Germline V gene data show CDR1 as ENHRY and CDR2 as SYGVKD. This sequence joins TRBV10-3 and TRBJ1-1; the D is unclear. Sequencing input: blood. The sequence came from a woman aged 40-49 years with Graves' hyperthyroidism. The DNA for the CDR3 is TGTGCCATCAGTGAAAGGAACATTATAGGTTTCTTT. It yields the protein CAISERNIIGFF.